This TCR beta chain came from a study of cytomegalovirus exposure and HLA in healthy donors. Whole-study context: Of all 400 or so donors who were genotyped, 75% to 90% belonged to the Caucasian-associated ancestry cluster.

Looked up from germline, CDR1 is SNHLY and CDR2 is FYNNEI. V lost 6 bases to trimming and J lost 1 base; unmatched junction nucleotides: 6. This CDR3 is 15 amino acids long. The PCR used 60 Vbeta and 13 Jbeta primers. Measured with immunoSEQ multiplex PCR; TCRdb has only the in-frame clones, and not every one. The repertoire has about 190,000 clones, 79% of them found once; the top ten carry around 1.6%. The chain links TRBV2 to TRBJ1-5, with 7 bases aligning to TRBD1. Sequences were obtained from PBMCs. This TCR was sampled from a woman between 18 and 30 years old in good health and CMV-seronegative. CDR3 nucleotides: TGTGCCAGCAGCTGGGGACAGAGGAGCAATCAGCCCCAGCATTTT. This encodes CASSWGQRSNQPQHF. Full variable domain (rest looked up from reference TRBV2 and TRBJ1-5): EPEVTQTPSHQVTQMGQEVILRCVPISNHLYFYWYRQILGQKVEFLVSFYNNEISEKSEIFDDQFSVERPDGSNFTLKIRSTKLEDSAMYFCASSWGQRSNQPQHFGDGTRLSIL.